This T cell receptor (beta chain) was recovered during a study of T cell repertoires in cytomegalovirus infection. TCRdb reprocessed the reads with MiXCR, giving one entry per CDR3 protein. Altogether 600,000 to 800,000 distinct CDR3 sequences are present, approximately 24% being singletons, with the ten largest covering approximately 8%. V lost 4 bases, J lost 3 bases, and 16 bases stayed unmatched. There are 19 residues in the CDR3. The germline V gene encodes CDR1 SGHDT and CDR2 YYEEEE. The rearrangement links TRBV5-6 to TRBJ1-1; 12 nucleotides align to TRBD1. This receptor was identified in a human donor in good health (CMV status not recorded). Some clones in this sample may be carry-over from other donors' samples. Sequenced material: CD8+ T cells from PBMCs. CDR3 sequence reads: CASSTNLRDRGHYYTEAFF. Written as DNA, the CDR3 is TGTGCCAGCAGCACTAACCTCCGGGACAGGGGGCATTATTACACTGAAGCTTTCTTT.